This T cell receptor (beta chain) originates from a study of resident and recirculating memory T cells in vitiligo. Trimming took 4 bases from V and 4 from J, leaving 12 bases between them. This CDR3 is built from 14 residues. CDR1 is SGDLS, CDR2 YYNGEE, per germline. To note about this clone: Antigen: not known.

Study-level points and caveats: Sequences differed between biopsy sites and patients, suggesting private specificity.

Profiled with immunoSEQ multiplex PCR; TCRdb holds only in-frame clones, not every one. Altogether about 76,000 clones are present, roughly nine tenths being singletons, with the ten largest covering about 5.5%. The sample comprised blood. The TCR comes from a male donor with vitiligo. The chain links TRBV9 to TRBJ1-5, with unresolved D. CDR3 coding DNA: TGTGCCAGCAGCCCACAGAGCCTTAATCAGCCCCAGCATTTT. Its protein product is CASSPQSLNQPQHF.